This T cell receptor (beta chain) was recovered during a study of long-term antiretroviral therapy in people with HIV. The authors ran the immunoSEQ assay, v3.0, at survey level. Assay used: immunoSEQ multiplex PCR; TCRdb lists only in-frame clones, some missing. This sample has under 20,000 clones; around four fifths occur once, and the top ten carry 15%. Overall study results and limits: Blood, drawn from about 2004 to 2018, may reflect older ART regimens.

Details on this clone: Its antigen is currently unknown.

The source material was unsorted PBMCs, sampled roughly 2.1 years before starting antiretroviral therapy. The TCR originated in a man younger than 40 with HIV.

CDR3 amino acids: CASTQKGAYGYTF. Here the CDR3 DNA reads TGTGCCAGCACCCAAAAGGGCGCCTATGGCTACACCTTC. The chain is built from TRBV25-1 and TRBJ1-2; D uncertain. CDR3 length: 13 residues. Germline CDR1 and CDR2: MGHDK and SYGVNS. The V gene lost 7 bases and the J gene lost 4 bases, with 13 bases spanning the gap.